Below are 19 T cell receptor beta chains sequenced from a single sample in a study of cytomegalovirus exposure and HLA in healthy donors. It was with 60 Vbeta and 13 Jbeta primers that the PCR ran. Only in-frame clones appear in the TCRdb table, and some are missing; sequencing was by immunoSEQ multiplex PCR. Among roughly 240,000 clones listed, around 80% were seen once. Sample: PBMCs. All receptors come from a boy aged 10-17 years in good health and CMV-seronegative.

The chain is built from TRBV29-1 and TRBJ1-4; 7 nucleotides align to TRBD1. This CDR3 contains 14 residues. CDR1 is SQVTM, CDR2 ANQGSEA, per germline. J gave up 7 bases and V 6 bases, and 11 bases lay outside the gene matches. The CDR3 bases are TGCAGCGTCCGCGGTGGGCAGGGGGGTGAAAAACTGTTTTTT. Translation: CSVRGGQGGEKLFF. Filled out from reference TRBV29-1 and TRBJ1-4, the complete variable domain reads SAVISQKPSRDICQRGTSLTIQCQVDSQVTMMFWYRQQPGQSLTLIATANQGSEATYESGFVIDKFPISRPNLTFSTLTVSNMSPEDSSIYLCSVRGGQGGEKLFFGSGTQLSVL.

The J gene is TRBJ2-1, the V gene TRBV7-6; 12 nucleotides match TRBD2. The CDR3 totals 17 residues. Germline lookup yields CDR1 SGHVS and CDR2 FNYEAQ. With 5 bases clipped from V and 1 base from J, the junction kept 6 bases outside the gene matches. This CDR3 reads CASSPWTSGNSYNEQFF. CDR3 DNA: TGTGCCAGCAGCCCTTGGACTAGCGGGAATTCCTACAATGAGCAGTTCTTC.

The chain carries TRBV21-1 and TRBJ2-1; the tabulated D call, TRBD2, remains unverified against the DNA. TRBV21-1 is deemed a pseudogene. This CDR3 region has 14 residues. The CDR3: CASREGFDYNEQFF. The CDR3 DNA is TGTGCCAGCAGGGAGGGGTTCGACTACAATGAGCAGTTCTTC.

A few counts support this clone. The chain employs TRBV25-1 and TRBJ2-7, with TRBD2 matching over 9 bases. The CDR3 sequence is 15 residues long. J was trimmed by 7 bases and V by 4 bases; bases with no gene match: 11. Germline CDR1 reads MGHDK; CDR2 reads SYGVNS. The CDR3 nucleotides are TGTGCCAGCAGTGCTGCGGGGGGGGCAATGGTGGAGCAGTACTTC. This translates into CASSAAGGAMVEQYF.

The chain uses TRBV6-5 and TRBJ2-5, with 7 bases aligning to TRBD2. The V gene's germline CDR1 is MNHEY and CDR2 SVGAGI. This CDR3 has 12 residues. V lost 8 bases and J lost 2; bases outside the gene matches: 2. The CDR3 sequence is CASGGEQETQYF. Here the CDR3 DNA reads TGTGCCAGCGGGGGGGAACAAGAGACCCAGTACTTC.

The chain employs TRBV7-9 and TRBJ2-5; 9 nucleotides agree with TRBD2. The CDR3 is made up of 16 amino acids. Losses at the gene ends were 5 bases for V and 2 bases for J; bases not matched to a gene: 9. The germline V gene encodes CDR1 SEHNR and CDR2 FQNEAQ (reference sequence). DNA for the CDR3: TGTGCCAGCAGCCGAGGACTAGCGATAAAACAAGAGACCCAGTACTTC. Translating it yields CASSRGLAIKQETQYF.

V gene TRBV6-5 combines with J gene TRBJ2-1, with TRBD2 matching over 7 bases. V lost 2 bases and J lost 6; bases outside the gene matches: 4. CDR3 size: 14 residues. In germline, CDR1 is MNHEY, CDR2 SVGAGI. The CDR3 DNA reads TGTGCCAGCAGTTACCCCCCGGGGGGCAATGAGCAGTTCTTC. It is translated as CASSYPPGGNEQFF.

CDR3 sequence (DNA): TGTGCCAGCAGTGAGACAGATGAAAAACTGTTTTTT. This sequence encodes CASSETDEKLFF. The V call is TRBV6-1, the J call TRBJ1-4; D might be TRBD1 (5 bases). CDR3 length: 12 residues. Germline CDR1 MNHNS, CDR2 SASEGT. Between the trimmed V and J ends, which lost 3 bases and 6 bases, there was a span of 5 bases.

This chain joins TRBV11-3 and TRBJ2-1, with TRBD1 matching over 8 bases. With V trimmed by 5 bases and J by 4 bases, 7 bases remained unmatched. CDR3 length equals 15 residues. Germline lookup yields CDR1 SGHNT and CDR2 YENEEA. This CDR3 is CASSPGQGRYNEQFF. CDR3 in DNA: TGTGCCAGCAGCCCAGGACAGGGTCGATACAATGAGCAGTTCTTC.

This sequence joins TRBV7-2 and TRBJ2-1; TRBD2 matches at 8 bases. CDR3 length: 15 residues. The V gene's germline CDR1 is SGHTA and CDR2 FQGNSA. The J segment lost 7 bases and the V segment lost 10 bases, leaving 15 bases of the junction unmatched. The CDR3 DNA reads TGTGCCACCTTAGCGGGGTCTGGACGCGGAAATGAGCAGTTCTTC. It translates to CATLAGSGRGNEQFF.

CDR3 amino acids: CATTDRPNEKLFF. As DNA, the CDR3 is TGTGCCACGACAGACAGACCGAATGAAAAACTGTTTTTT. This chain connects TRBV19 to TRBJ1-4, with a weak D call TRBD1 (5 bases). Germline V CDR1 and CDR2: LNHDA, SQIVND (reference sequence). The CDR3 contains 13 residues. V lost 10 bases to trimming and J lost 5 bases, with 14 bases between them. The whole variable domain, remainder taken from reference TRBV19 and TRBJ1-4, is DGGITQSPKYLFRKEGQNVTLSCEQNLNHDAMYWYRQDPGQGLRLIYYSQIVNDFQKGDIAEGYSVSREKKESFPLTVTSAQKNPTAFYLCATTDRPNEKLFFGSGTQLSVL.

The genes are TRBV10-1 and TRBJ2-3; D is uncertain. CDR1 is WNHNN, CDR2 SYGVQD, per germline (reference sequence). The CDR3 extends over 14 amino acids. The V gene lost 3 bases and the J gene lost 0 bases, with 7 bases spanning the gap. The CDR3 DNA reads TGCGCCAGCAGTGATAGCCTCAGCACAGATACGCAGTATTTT. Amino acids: CASSDSLSTDTQYF.

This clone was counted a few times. The CDR3 protein is CASELAGGWGTDTQYF. In DNA form, the CDR3 reads TGTGCCAGCGAGCTAGCGGGAGGATGGGGCACAGATACGCAGTATTTT. The rearrangement joins TRBV5-4 to TRBJ2-3; TRBD2 agrees at 11 bases. CDR1 and CDR2 (germline): SGHNT, YYREEE (reference sequence). V lost 7 bases and J lost 1; bases outside the gene matches: 8. This CDR3 has 16 amino acids.

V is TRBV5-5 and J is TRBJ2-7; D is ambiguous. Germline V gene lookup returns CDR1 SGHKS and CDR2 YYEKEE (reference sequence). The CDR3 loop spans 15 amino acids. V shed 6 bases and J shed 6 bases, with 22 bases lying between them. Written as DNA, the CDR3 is TGTGCCAGCACCTGGAGTACCTCGTTCCCGGCCGAGCAGTACTTC. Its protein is CASTWSTSFPAEQYF.

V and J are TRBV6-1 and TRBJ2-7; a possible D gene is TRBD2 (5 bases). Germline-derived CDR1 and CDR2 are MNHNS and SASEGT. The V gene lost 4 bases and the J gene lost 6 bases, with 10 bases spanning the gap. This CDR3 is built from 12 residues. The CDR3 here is CASSVWGAEQYF. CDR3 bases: TGTGCCAGCAGTGTTTGGGGAGCCGAGCAGTACTTC.

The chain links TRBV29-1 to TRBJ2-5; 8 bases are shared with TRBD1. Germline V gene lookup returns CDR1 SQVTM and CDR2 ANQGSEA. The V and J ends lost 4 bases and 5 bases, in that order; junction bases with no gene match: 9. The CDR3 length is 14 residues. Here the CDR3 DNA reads TGCAGCGTTGCGGCAGGGGGCTGTGGGGAGACCCAGTACTTC. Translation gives CSVAAGGCGETQYF. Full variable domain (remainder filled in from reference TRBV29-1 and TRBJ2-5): SAVISQKPSRDICQRGTSLTIQCQVDSQVTMMFWYRQQPGQSLTLIATANQGSEATYESGFVIDKFPISRPNLTFSTLTVSNMSPEDSSIYLCSVAAGGCGETQYFGPGTRLLVL.

Here the CDR3 DNA reads TGCGCCAGCAGCCCATCCGGGGCGGGGGGAACCTACGAGCAGTACTTC. Residues: CASSPSGAGGTYEQYF. The J gene is TRBJ2-7, the V gene TRBV5-1; 8 bases agree with TRBD2. This CDR3 has 16 residues. The trim removed 4 bases at V and 2 bases at J, leaving 11 bases unmatched. Germline V CDR1 and CDR2: SGHRS, YFSETQ.

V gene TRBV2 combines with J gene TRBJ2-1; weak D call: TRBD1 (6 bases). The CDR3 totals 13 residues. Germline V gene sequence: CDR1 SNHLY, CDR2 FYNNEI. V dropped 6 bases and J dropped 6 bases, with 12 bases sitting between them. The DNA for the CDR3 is TGTGCCAGCAGCGAGACAGGATTCAATGAGCAGTTCTTC. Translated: CASSETGFNEQFF.

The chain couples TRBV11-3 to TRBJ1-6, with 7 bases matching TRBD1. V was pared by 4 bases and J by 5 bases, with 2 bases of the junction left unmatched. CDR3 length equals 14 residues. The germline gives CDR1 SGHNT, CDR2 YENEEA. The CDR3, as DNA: TGTGCCAGCAGCTCGACAGGGAATAATTCACCCCTCCACTTT. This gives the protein CASSSTGNNSPLHF.